This T cell receptor (beta chain) stems from a study of T cell repertoires in cytomegalovirus infection. Study summary: A matching HLA type, together with CMV infection, was signaled by public TCR beta signatures. General study findings and limits: CMV-specific TCR beta clonotypes restricted by HLA-C were the ones dominating the ex vivo response. Totalled public TCR beta family frequency picked out people who carried CMV plus the relevant HLA.

In germline, CDR1 is MNHEY, CDR2 SMNVEV (reference sequence). The CDR3 length is 13 residues. Trimming shortened V by 3 bases and J by 3 bases, and 8 bases separated the two germline ends. This clonotype came up a few times. Its matching antigen is unknown. Via MiXCR, TCRdb re-called the reads, giving one row per CDR3 protein. In the table there are hundreds of thousands of distinct CDR3 sequences, less than 25% of which are singletons. This sequence was found in a human donor in good health (CMV status not recorded). Some clones in this sample may be carry-over from other donors' samples. The sample was CD8+ T cells from PBMCs. V usage is TRBV27 and J usage is TRBJ1-2; D call uncertain. The CDR3 is CASSFGPYYGYTF. The CDR3 DNA reads TGTGCCAGCAGTTTCGGGCCGTACTATGGCTACACCTTC.